This T cell receptor (beta chain) was sequenced in a study of cytomegalovirus exposure and HLA in healthy donors. The count of this clone is one. PCR primers comprised 60 Vbeta and 13 Jbeta primers. TCRdb keeps only in-frame clones here, not all; method: immunoSEQ multiplex PCR. The sample consists of just under 150,000 clones, 80% of them appearing once. The sample consisted of PBMCs. The TCR comes from a woman in her thirties in good health and CMV-seronegative.

The CDR3 loop is CSVQTSGNEQFF. CDR3 DNA sequence: TGCAGCGTCCAGACTAGCGGGAATGAGCAGTTCTTC. The V call is TRBV29-1, the J call TRBJ2-1, with 10 bases aligning to TRBD2. CDR3 length: 12 amino acids. Germline values: CDR1 SQVTM, CDR2 ANQGSEA. V lost 6 bases, J lost 7 bases, and 3 bases stayed unmatched.